The source of this TCR beta chain is a study of T cell repertoires in cytomegalovirus infection. Across the whole study: Public signatures in TCR beta pointed to CMV infection and matching HLA type.

One entry per CDR3 protein results from TCRdb running MiXCR on the reads. Here the sample spans under 250,000 distinct CDR3 sequences, 9% to 15% being singletons. The CDR3 extends over 14 amino acids. Trimming removed 3 bases from V and 6 bases from J, with 12 bases in between. CDR1 is LNHDA and CDR2 is SQIVND in the germline V gene (reference sequence). The table lists this clonotype with many counts. This chain uses TRBV19 with TRBJ1-5; D gene unclear. The sequenced material came from PBMCs. The sequence was collected from a human donor in good health (CMV status not recorded). Some clones in this sample may be carry-over from other donors' samples. CDR3 region: CASSIAPYGQPQHF. As DNA, the CDR3 is TGTGCCAGTAGTATCGCCCCTTACGGTCAGCCCCAGCATTTT.